The entry that follows covers one TCR beta chain sequence. Its antigen remains unidentified. The sample is drawn from a study of OX40 agonist ivuxolimab in advanced cancers. Study-level information: The dose-escalation group included hepatocellular carcinoma, melanoma, renal cell carcinoma and head and neck cancer. Participants could have had prior anti-PD-1, anti-PD-L1 or anti-CTLA-4 therapy, and around 40% had some.

Findings of the study overall: Not determined was the antigen specificity of the expanded peripheral T cells.

Method: immunoSEQ multiplex PCR; TCRdb's copy keeps in-frame clones and lacks some. The repertoire has 70,000 to 95,000 clones, about 85% of them found once; the top ten carry about 4%. The CDR3 spans 14 residues. Trimming at V came to 6 bases and at J to 3 bases, leaving 5 bases not matched to a gene. CDR1 and CDR2 (germline): SGHVS, FQNEAQ. This chain uses TRBV7-8 with TRBJ1-5, with 7 bases identical to TRBD1. This sample comprised CD4+ or CD8+ T cells sorted from blood, obtained in a trial of the OX40 agonist ivuxolimab. The TCR sequence derives from an adult with an advanced solid tumor such as melanoma, head and neck, liver or kidney cancer. As DNA, the CDR3 is TGTGCCAGCAGAGCCGGGACAGACAATCAGCCCCAGCATTTT. Amino acids: CASRAGTDNQPQHF.